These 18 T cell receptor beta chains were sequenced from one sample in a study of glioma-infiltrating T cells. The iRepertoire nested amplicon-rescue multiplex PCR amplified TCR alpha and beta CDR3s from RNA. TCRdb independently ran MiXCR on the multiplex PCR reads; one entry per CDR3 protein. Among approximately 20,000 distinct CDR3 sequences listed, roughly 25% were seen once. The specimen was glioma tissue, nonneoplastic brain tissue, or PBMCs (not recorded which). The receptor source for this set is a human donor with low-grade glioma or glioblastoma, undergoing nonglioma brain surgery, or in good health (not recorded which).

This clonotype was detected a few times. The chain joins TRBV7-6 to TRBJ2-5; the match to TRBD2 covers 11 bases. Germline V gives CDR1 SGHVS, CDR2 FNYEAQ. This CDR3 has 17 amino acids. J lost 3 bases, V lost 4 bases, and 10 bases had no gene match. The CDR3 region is CASSSRLAGIHKETQYF. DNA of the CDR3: TGTGCCAGCAGCTCTCGACTAGCGGGGATTCACAAAGAGACCCAGTACTTC.

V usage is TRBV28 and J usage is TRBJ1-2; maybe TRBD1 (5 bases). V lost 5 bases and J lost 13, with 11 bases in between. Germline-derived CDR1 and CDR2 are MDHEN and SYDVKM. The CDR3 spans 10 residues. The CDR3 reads CASSLGDGTF. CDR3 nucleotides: TGTGCCAGCAGTCTAGGGGATGGCACCTTC.

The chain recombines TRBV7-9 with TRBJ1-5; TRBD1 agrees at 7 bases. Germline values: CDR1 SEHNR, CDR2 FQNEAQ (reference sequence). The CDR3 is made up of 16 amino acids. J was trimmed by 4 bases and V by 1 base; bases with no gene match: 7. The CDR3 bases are TGTGCCAGCAGCTTAGGAGGCAGGGGGGGGAATCAGCCCCAGCATTTT. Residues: CASSLGGRGGNQPQHF. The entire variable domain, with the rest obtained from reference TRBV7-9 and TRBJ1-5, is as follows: DTGVSQNPRHKITKRGQNVTFRCDPISEHNRLYWYRQTLGQGPEFLTYFQNEAQLEKSRLLSDRFSAERPKGSFSTLEIQRTEQGDSAMYLCASSLGGRGGNQPQHFGDGTRLSIL.

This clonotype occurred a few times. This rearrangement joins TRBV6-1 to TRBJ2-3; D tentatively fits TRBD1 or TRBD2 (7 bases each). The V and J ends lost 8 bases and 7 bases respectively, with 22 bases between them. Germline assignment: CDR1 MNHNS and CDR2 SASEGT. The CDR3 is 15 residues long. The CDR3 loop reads CASGYQGGGPNTQYF. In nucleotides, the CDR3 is TGTGCCAGCGGATATCAGGGGGGGGGGCCGAATACGCAGTATTTT.

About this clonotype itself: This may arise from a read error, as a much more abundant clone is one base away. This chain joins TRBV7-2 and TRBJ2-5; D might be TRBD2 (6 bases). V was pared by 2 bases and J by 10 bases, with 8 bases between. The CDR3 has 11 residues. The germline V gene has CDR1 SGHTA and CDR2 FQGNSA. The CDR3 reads CASSLREVQYF. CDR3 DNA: TGTGCCAGCAGCTTAAGGGAGGTCCAGTACTTC.

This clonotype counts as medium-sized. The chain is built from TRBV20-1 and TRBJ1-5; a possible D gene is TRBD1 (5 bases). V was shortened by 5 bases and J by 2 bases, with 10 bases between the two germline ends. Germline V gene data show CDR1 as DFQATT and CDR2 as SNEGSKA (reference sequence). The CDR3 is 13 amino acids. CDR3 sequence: CSAFRGGNQPQHF. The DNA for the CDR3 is TGCAGTGCTTTTAGGGGTGGCAATCAGCCCCAGCATTTT.

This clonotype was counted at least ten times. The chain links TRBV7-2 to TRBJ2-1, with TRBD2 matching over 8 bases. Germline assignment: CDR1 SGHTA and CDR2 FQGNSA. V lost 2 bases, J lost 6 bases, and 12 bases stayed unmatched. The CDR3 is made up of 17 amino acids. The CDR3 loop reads CASSLRRTSRRANEQFF. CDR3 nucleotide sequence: TGTGCCAGCAGCTTACGTCGGACTAGCCGGAGGGCCAATGAGCAGTTCTTC.

The CDR3: CASSVGPTMNTEAFF. CDR3 DNA: TGTGCCAGCTCGGTGGGGCCAACAATGAACACTGAAGCTTTCTTT. V gene TRBV18 combines with J gene TRBJ1-1; maybe TRBD1 (5 bases). The CDR3 length is 15 residues. V was cut by 6 bases and J by 0 bases, with 14 bases left in between. Germline V gene sequence: CDR1 KGHSH, CDR2 LQKENI.

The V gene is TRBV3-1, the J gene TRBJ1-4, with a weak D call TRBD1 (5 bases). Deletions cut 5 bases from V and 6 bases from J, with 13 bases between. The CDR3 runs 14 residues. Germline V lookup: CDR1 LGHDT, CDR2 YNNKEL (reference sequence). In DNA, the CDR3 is TGTGCCAGCAGCTCCGGGCCAGGGCATGAAAAACTGTTTTTT. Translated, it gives CASSSGPGHEKLFF.

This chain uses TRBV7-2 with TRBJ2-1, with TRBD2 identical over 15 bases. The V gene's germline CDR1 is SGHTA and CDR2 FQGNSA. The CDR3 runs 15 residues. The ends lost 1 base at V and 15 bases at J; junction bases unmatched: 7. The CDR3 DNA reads TGTGCCAGCAGCTTAGAGGGGACTAGCGGGAGGACCCGGTTCTTC. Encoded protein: CASSLEGTSGRTRFF.

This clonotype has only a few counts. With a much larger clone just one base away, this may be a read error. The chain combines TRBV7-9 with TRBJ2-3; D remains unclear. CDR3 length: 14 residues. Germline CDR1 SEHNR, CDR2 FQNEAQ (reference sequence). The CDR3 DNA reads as TGTGCCCGCAGTCAAAACCATAGGGCAGATACGCAGTATTTT. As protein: CARSQNHRADTQYF.

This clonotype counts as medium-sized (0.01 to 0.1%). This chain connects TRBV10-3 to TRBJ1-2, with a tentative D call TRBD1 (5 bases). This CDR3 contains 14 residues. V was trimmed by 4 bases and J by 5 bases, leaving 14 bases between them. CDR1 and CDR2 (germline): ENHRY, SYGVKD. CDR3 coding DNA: TGTGCCATCAGTGGAGGGACGACCAAGTATGGCTACACCTTC. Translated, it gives CAISGGTTKYGYTF.

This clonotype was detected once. CDR3 coding DNA: TGTGCCAGCAGTTTCCGGGAGGCCCCTTATGGCTACACCTTC. This codes for CASSFREAPYGYTF. V usage is TRBV27 and J usage is TRBJ1-2; D not certain. CDR1 is MNHEY and CDR2 is SMNVEV in the germline V gene (reference sequence). Trimming removed 3 bases from V and 5 bases from J, with 13 bases in between. This CDR3 comprises 14 residues.

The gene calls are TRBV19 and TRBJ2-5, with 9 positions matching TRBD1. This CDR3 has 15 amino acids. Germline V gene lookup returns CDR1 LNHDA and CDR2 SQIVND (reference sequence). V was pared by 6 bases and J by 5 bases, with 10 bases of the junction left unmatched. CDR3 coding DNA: TGTGCCAGTAGGCCCTGGGACAGGGAAGGGGAGACCCAGTACTTC. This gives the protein CASRPWDREGETQYF. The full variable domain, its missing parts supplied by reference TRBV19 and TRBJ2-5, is DGGITQSPKYLFRKEGQNVTLSCEQNLNHDAMYWYRQDPGQGLRLIYYSQIVNDFQKGDIAEGYSVSREKKESFPLTVTSAQKNPTAFYLCASRPWDREGETQYFGPGTRLLVL.

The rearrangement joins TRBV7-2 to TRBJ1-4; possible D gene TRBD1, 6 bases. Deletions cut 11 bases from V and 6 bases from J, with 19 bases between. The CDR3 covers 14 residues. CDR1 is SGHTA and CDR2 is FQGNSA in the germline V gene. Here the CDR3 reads CARSRGDVDEKLFF. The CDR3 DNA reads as TGTGCCCGCTCGAGGGGGGATGTTGATGAAAAACTGTTTTTT.

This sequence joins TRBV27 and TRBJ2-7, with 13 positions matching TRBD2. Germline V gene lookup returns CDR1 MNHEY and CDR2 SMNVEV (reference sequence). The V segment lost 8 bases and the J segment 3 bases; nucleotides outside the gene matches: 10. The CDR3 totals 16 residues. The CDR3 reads CASRQRLAGGLYEQYF. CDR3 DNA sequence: TGTGCCAGCCGCCAACGACTAGCGGGGGGCCTCTACGAGCAGTACTTC.

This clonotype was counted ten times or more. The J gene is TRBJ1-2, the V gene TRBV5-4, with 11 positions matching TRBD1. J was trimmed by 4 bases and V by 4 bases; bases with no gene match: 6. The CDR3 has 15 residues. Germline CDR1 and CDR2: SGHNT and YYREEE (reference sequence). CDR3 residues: CASSRGQGAGYGYTF. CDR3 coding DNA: TGTGCCAGCAGCCGCGGACAGGGGGCTGGCTATGGCTACACCTTC.

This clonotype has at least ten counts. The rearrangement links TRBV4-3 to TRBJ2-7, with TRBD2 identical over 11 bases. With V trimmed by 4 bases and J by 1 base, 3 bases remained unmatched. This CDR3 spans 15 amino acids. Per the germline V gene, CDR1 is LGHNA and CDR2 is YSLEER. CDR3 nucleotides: TGCGCCAGCAGCCGCGGGACTAGCGGATCCTACGAGCAGTACTTC. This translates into CASSRGTSGSYEQYF.